Listed below are T cell receptor beta chains from one sample, sequenced in a study of cytomegalovirus exposure and HLA in healthy donors. Clones were read by immunoSEQ multiplex PCR, and TCRdb kept only the in-frame ones, dropping some. The sample contains 200,000 to 300,000 clones, around 80% of which appear only once. Sequenced material: PBMCs. These receptors were taken from a woman aged 55 to 70 in good health and CMV-seropositive. The CDR3 runs from the conserved cysteine through the conserved F or W. D genes are given only for firm matches. Clone size, where shown, is once, few, many, or a class for clones that have expanded.

v_call: TRBV28
d_call: .
j_call: TRBJ1-6
clone_size: .
cdr3_aa: CASSFRGTYNSPLHF
cdr3_nt: TGTGCCAGCAGTTTTAGGGGGACCTATAATTCACCCCTCCACTTT

v_call: TRBV2
d_call: TRBD1
j_call: TRBJ1-5
clone_size: .
cdr3_aa: CASSRDRVSPQHF
cdr3_nt: TGTGCCAGCAGTCGAGACAGGGTTTCGCCCCAGCATTTT

v_call: TRBV7-9
d_call: .
j_call: TRBJ1-4
clone_size: .
cdr3_aa: CSSSPGQTLLDEKLFF
cdr3_nt: TGTTCCAGCAGCCCCGGACAGACCTTGCTCGATGAAAAACTGTTTTTT

v_call: TRBV5-5
d_call: TRBD1
j_call: TRBJ1-3
clone_size: few
cdr3_aa: CASIPTGGFSGNTIYF
cdr3_nt: TGTGCCAGCATCCCGACAGGGGGCTTCTCTGGAAACACCATATATTTT

v_call: TRBV7-9
d_call: .
j_call: TRBJ2-1
clone_size: .
cdr3_aa: CSSSPLARTYNEQFF
cdr3_nt: TGTTCCAGCAGCCCCCTAGCCCGCACTTACAATGAGCAGTTCTTC

v_call: TRBV7-9
d_call: .
j_call: TRBJ2-3
clone_size: .
cdr3_aa: CASSQRDTSSTDTQYF
cdr3_nt: TGTGCCAGCAGCCAAAGAGATACCTCTAGCACAGATACGCAGTATTTT

v_call: TRBV30
d_call: TRBD2
j_call: TRBJ2-1
clone_size: few
cdr3_aa: CAWSGTSGRPRQFF
cdr3_nt: TGTGCCTGGAGTGGGACTAGCGGGAGGCCCCGGCAGTTCTTC

v_call: TRBV9
d_call: TRBD1
j_call: TRBJ2-6
clone_size: .
cdr3_aa: CASSPRGRGQDGANVLTF
cdr3_nt: TGTGCCAGCAGCCCTAGGGGCAGGGGGCAAGATGGGGCCAACGTCCTGACTTTC

v_call: TRBV5-1
d_call: TRBD1
j_call: TRBJ2-2
clone_size: .
cdr3_aa: CASSLRGQGPATGELFF
cdr3_nt: TGCGCCAGCAGCTTGCGGGGACAGGGTCCGGCCACCGGGGAGCTGTTTTTT

v_call: TRBV29-1
d_call: TRBD2
j_call: TRBJ2-3
clone_size: few
cdr3_aa: CSVGRGMDTQYF
cdr3_nt: TGCAGCGTCGGGAGGGGGATGGATACGCAGTATTTT

v_call: TRBV6-5
d_call: TRBD1
j_call: TRBJ2-7
clone_size: .
cdr3_aa: CASSYRDRGPYEQYF
cdr3_nt: TGTGCCAGCAGTTATAGGGACAGGGGGCCCTACGAGCAGTACTTC

v_call: TRBV6-6
d_call: .
j_call: TRBJ1-1
clone_size: .
cdr3_aa: CASSSNAVGEAFF
cdr3_nt: TGTGCCAGCAGTTCCAACGCGGTCGGAGAAGCTTTCTTT

v_call: TRBV11-2
d_call: TRBD2
j_call: TRBJ2-1
clone_size: .
cdr3_aa: CASSLTAGGHNEQFF
cdr3_nt: TGTGCCAGCAGCTTGACAGCGGGAGGACATAATGAGCAGTTCTTC

v_call: TRBV7-9
d_call: .
j_call: TRBJ2-7
clone_size: once
cdr3_aa: CASSLGEEFSYEQYF
cdr3_nt: TGTGCCAGCAGCCTGGGGGAGGAGTTCTCCTACGAGCAGTACTTC

v_call: TRBV29-1
d_call: TRBD1
j_call: TRBJ2-7
clone_size: few
cdr3_aa: CSVGLTGQGEQYF
cdr3_nt: TGCAGCGTCGGCCTAACTGGACAGGGCGAGCAGTACTTC

v_call: TRBV6-1
d_call: .
j_call: TRBJ1-1
clone_size: .
cdr3_aa: CAVREITEAFF
cdr3_nt: TGTGCCGTGAGGGAAATCACTGAAGCTTTCTTT

v_call: TRBV19
d_call: TRBD1
j_call: TRBJ1-4
clone_size: .
cdr3_aa: CASKVGQVGEKLFF
cdr3_nt: TGTGCCAGTAAGGTTGGACAGGTGGGGGAAAAACTGTTTTTT

v_call: TRBV6-1
d_call: TRBD2
j_call: TRBJ2-2
clone_size: few
cdr3_aa: CASSATLAGYTGELFF
cdr3_nt: TGTGCCAGCAGTGCCACACTAGCGGGATACACCGGGGAGCTGTTTTTT

v_call: TRBV18
d_call: TRBD1
j_call: TRBJ2-7
clone_size: .
cdr3_aa: CASSPWDRSYEQYF
cdr3_nt: TGTGCCAGCTCACCATGGGACAGATCCTACGAGCAGTACTTC

v_call: TRBV18
d_call: .
j_call: TRBJ2-5
clone_size: .
cdr3_aa: CASSPPGVRETQYF
cdr3_nt: TGTGCCAGCTCACCACCCGGGGTTCGGGAGACCCAGTACTTC

v_call: TRBV5-1
d_call: TRBD1
j_call: TRBJ1-2
clone_size: .
cdr3_aa: CASSPGTGGDRSGYTF
cdr3_nt: TGCGCCAGCAGCCCCGGGACAGGGGGCGATCGGAGTGGCTACACCTTC

v_call: TRBV6-6
d_call: TRBD1
j_call: TRBJ1-4
clone_size: .
cdr3_aa: CASSLTGGSEKLFF
cdr3_nt: TGTGCCAGCAGTTTAACAGGGGGCTCTGAAAAACTGTTTTTT

v_call: TRBV4-2
d_call: .
j_call: TRBJ2-7
clone_size: .
cdr3_aa: CASSNREGGYEQYF
cdr3_nt: TGTGCCAGCAGCAACAGGGAAGGCGGCTACGAGCAGTACTTC

v_call: TRBV5-1
d_call: .
j_call: TRBJ1-1
clone_size: .
cdr3_aa: CASSRQTEAFF
cdr3_nt: TGCGCCAGCAGCCGACAGACTGAAGCTTTCTTT

v_call: TRBV9
d_call: TRBD2
j_call: TRBJ2-1
clone_size: .
cdr3_aa: CASSVSGSPEQFF
cdr3_nt: TGTGCCAGCAGCGTTAGCGGGAGTCCTGAGCAGTTCTTC

v_call: TRBV7-8
d_call: TRBD2
j_call: TRBJ2-7
clone_size: .
cdr3_aa: CASSSWGSGRVSYEQYF
cdr3_nt: TGTGCCAGCAGCTCCTGGGGTAGCGGGAGAGTCTCCTACGAGCAGTACTTC